This is a list of T cell receptor beta chains from one sample in a study of T cells after yellow fever vaccination. TCRdb reprocessed the 5' RACE reads via MiXCR and lists one record per CDR3 protein. Here the sample spans about 310,000 distinct CDR3 sequences, 3% to 4.5% being singletons. The material sequenced was PBMCs, taken on the day of the yellow fever booster vaccination. The source is a man aged 18 to 30 who received the YFV17D yellow fever vaccine. Both conserved end residues are part of each CDR3. The order of the fields is D gene, V gene, CDR3 protein. A D gene is named only where the DNA matches it firmly.

d_call: -; v_call: TRBV7-2; cdr3_aa: CASSLVRANTEAFF
d_call: TRBD1; v_call: TRBV7-2; cdr3_aa: CASSFPDRGKEQYF
d_call: -; v_call: TRBV6-2/TRBV6-3; cdr3_aa: CASSLQGAGSYNEQFF
d_call: -; v_call: TRBV7-8; cdr3_aa: CASAMRQGNSYNEQFF
d_call: -; v_call: TRBV4-1; cdr3_aa: CASESREVGETQYF
d_call: -; v_call: TRBV5-1; cdr3_aa: CASSRDVRGNTIYF
d_call: -; v_call: TRBV20-1; cdr3_aa: CSASGHANTGELFF
d_call: TRBD1; v_call: TRBV6-5; cdr3_aa: CASSYISGQGRGEQFF
d_call: TRBD2; v_call: TRBV28; cdr3_aa: CASSLGGSRGELFF
d_call: TRBD1; v_call: TRBV3-1; cdr3_aa: CASKPAGGRLLNTEAFF
d_call: -; v_call: TRBV7-8; cdr3_aa: CASSPYQQSYSNQPQHF
d_call: TRBD2; v_call: TRBV4-2; cdr3_aa: CASSQEPSGAYNEQFF
d_call: -; v_call: TRBV20-1; cdr3_aa: CISRMNTEAFF
d_call: TRBD1; v_call: TRBV24-1; cdr3_aa: CATSDADRGISEQFF
d_call: TRBD2; v_call: TRBV4-1; cdr3_aa: CASSQSRSGASTDTQYF
d_call: TRBD2; v_call: TRBV7-2; cdr3_aa: CASSKRGGTYNEQFF
d_call: -; v_call: TRBV19; cdr3_aa: CASSSENQETQYF
d_call: -; v_call: TRBV20-1; cdr3_aa: CSAREVWDWNQPQHF
d_call: -; v_call: TRBV5-1; cdr3_aa: CASSLNDRMGEQYF
d_call: -; v_call: TRBV4-2; cdr3_aa: CASSQDTADLHQETQYF
d_call: TRBD1; v_call: TRBV6-1; cdr3_aa: CASSERDRGDGYGYTF
d_call: -; v_call: TRBV5-5; cdr3_aa: CASSLGGGTRQDTQYF
d_call: -; v_call: TRBV3-1; cdr3_aa: CAISQEGRRETQYF
d_call: TRBD1; v_call: TRBV15; cdr3_aa: CATSPGQGAILDTQYF
d_call: TRBD2; v_call: TRBV6-2/TRBV6-3; cdr3_aa: CASSYSHFGTRQTSARGNEQFF
d_call: TRBD2; v_call: TRBV10-3; cdr3_aa: CAISLSGGAVHEQYF
d_call: TRBD1; v_call: TRBV12-3/TRBV12-4; cdr3_aa: CASSSHGTGDTEAFF
d_call: TRBD2; v_call: TRBV6-4; cdr3_aa: CASSATSGGEVDEQYF
d_call: TRBD2; v_call: TRBV7-3; cdr3_aa: CASSLNSGGGSDTQYF
d_call: -; v_call: TRBV5-1; cdr3_aa: CASSLGSRGPGQTQYF
d_call: -; v_call: TRBV29-1; cdr3_aa: CSVSSSWWDKNIQYF
d_call: TRBD1; v_call: TRBV12-3/TRBV12-4; cdr3_aa: CASSSGTGGESTEAFF
d_call: -; v_call: TRBV10-3; cdr3_aa: CAIRPVVSSYNEQFF
d_call: TRBD1; v_call: TRBV5-6; cdr3_aa: CASSLKTGGIYGYTF
d_call: -; v_call: TRBV5-4; cdr3_aa: CASSLEGAGDEQYF
d_call: TRBD2; v_call: TRBV15; cdr3_aa: CATSREGTSGGIASGANVLTF
d_call: TRBD2; v_call: TRBV20-1; cdr3_aa: CSAIHSGGRDNEQFF
d_call: -; v_call: TRBV12-2; cdr3_aa: CASRLAMVDGRDF
d_call: -; v_call: TRBV7-2; cdr3_aa: CASRSSLSAYTF
d_call: TRBD2; v_call: TRBV11-2; cdr3_aa: CASSLDTLAGSTDTQYF
d_call: -; v_call: TRBV12-3/TRBV12-4; cdr3_aa: CASSFVAGNGYTF
d_call: -; v_call: TRBV11-2; cdr3_aa: CASSRTSSNTGELFF
d_call: -; v_call: TRBV30; cdr3_aa: CAWTPGHEDYTF
d_call: -; v_call: TRBV5-1; cdr3_aa: CASSTQGSYNSPLHF
d_call: TRBD2; v_call: TRBV10-3; cdr3_aa: CAISPGGGSDTQYF
d_call: -; v_call: TRBV6-2/TRBV6-3; cdr3_aa: CASKVQDEQFF
d_call: -; v_call: TRBV4-1; cdr3_aa: CASSAVKGRFYGYTF
d_call: TRBD1; v_call: TRBV5-1; cdr3_aa: CASSLAGTGSTEAFF
d_call: -; v_call: TRBV11-2; cdr3_aa: CASRGIRQEGTEAFF
d_call: TRBD2; v_call: TRBV29-1; cdr3_aa: CSVAAGGYNEQFF
d_call: TRBD2; v_call: TRBV5-1; cdr3_aa: CASSQRLAQETQYF
d_call: TRBD1; v_call: TRBV5-1; cdr3_aa: CASSFWDRAQETQYF
d_call: -; v_call: TRBV4-3; cdr3_aa: CASSQVVFGSNYGYTF
d_call: -; v_call: TRBV28; cdr3_aa: CASQLRQDRPFF
d_call: TRBD2; v_call: TRBV24-1; cdr3_aa: CATSKRGPYNEQFF
d_call: TRBD1; v_call: TRBV12-3/TRBV12-4; cdr3_aa: CASRETGTEYGYTF
d_call: TRBD1; v_call: TRBV6-2/TRBV6-3; cdr3_aa: CASSRPDRVPEAFF